The 17 T cell receptor beta chains given below trace back to one sample, sequenced in a study of blood T cells in healthy people across ages. The use of a sample-barcoded 5' primer and a J-beta primer mix characterized a second PCR of about 7 to 12 cycles. Via MiXCR, TCRdb re-called the 5' RACE reads, giving one row per CDR3 protein. The sample contains hundreds of thousands of distinct CDR3 sequences, under 35% of which appear only once. The sequenced sample was blood. Receptor source: a woman at least 80 years old in good health.

This clonotype was seen ten or more times. The V and J genes are TRBV2 and TRBJ1-6, with 8 bases lining up with TRBD1. CDR1 SNHLY and CDR2 FYNNEI come from the germline V gene. J gave up 9 bases and V 3 bases, and 7 bases lay outside the gene matches. This CDR3 has 15 residues. The CDR3 sequence: CASSDLRQGLSPLHF. In nucleotides, the CDR3 is TGTGCCAGCAGTGATCTCCGACAGGGGCTTTCACCCCTCCACTTT.

This clonotype was detected a few times. The chain joins TRBV6-2 or TRBV6-3 to TRBJ1-1, with TRBD1 matching over 9 bases. Germline V lookup: CDR1 MNHEY, CDR2 SVGEGT. The CDR3 covers 17 residues. J gave up 0 bases and V 2 bases, and 7 bases lay outside the gene matches. This CDR3 reads CASSYPGTGPLNTEAFF. The CDR3 nucleotides are TGTGCCAGCAGTTACCCCGGGACAGGGCCCTTGAACACTGAAGCTTTCTTT.

A remark on this clonotype: A much larger clonotype is one base distant, so this may be a read error. The chain employs TRBV3-1 and TRBJ2-5; 8 nucleotides align to TRBD2. The DNA end is more similar to TRBJ2-7, so the J call may be wrong. The CDR3 extends over 17 amino acids. CDR1 is LGHDT, CDR2 YNNKEL, per germline (reference sequence). CDR3 protein: CASSRPPLAEASYEQYF. The CDR3, as DNA: TGTGCCAGCAGCCGCCCACCACTAGCGGAGGCTAGCTACGAGCAGTACTTC.

This clonotype appeared once. The chain has TRBV10-3 and TRBJ2-7; 9 bases map to TRBD1. CDR1 ENHRY and CDR2 SYGVKD come from the germline V gene. The V and J ends lost 10 bases and 0 bases, in that order; junction bases with no gene match: 7. CDR3 size: 14 residues. The chain's CDR3 is CATRTGDISYEQYF. The CDR3 DNA follows: TGTGCCACCCGGACAGGGGACATCTCCTACGAGCAGTACTTC.

Note on this clonotype: A single base separates this from a much larger clone, so it may be a read error. CDR3 sequence: CASKTCGGVNQPQHF. The CDR3, as DNA: TGTGCCAGCAAGACCTGCGGGGGCGTAAATCAGCCCCAGCATTTT. V and J are TRBV12-3 or TRBV12-4 and TRBJ1-5; D is possibly TRBD1 (6 bases). The CDR3 runs to 15 residues. Trimming pared 7 bases from V and 4 bases from J, leaving 17 bases between.

In its sample, this clonotype was seen a few times. Just one base apart from a much larger clone, this may be a read error. The chain employs TRBV5-1 and TRBJ2-6, with D tentatively TRBD1 (6 bases). The CDR3 is 17 amino acids. Germline V gives CDR1 SGHRS, CDR2 YFSETQ. CDR3 sequence: CASSWTGQLSGANVRTF. CDR3 nucleotides: TGCGCCAGCAGCTGGACTGGACAGCTCTCTGGGGCCAACGTCCGGACTTTC. Combining the CDR3 with reference TRBV5-1 and TRBJ2-6 gives the whole variable domain KAGVTQTPRYLIKTRGQQVTLSCSPISGHRSVSWYQQTPGQGLQFLFEYFSETQRNKGNFPGRFSGRQFSNSRSEMNVSTLELGDSALYLCASSWTGQLSGANVRTFGAGSRLTVL.

This clonotype has a handful of counts. The rearrangement joins TRBV21-1 to TRBJ1-1; whether TRBD1, the table's D call, matches the DNA was not checked. TRBV21-1 is classified as a pseudogene. CDR3 length equals 17 residues. In DNA form, the CDR3 reads TGTGCCGCCCACCATCAAAAGGGGGCCCGTATGGACACTGAAGCTTTCTTT. Its protein is CAAHHQKGARMDTEAFF.

In its sample, this clonotype was seen many times. The chain uses TRBV20-1 and TRBJ1-2, with D unresolved. The ends were cut back, 6 bases at V and 3 bases at J, with 23 bases in the middle. CDR1 is DFQATT, CDR2 SNEGSKA, per germline (reference sequence). The CDR3 runs 16 residues. DNA for the CDR3: TGCAGTGCCCATAACCCAGGAGGATGGGGAGACTATGGCTACACCTTC. It is translated as CSAHNPGGWGDYGYTF.

This clonotype has just a few counts. Given a much more abundant clone one base away, this may be a read error. The rearrangement links TRBV6-2 or TRBV6-3 to TRBJ2-3; D ambiguous. CDR1 and CDR2 from the germline V gene are MNHEY and SVGEGT. This CDR3 has 14 residues. The CDR3 reads CASRYSKATDTQYF. In nucleotides, the CDR3 is TGTGCCAGCAGGTACTCGAAAGCTACAGATACGCAGTATTTT.

This clonotype occurred many times. The chain recombines TRBV20-1 with TRBJ2-4, with 7 bases matching TRBD2. V dropped 7 bases and J dropped 0; count of bases not matched to a gene: 6. There are 14 residues in the CDR3. Germline CDR1 reads DFQATT; CDR2 reads SNEGSKA (reference sequence). CDR3 nucleotide sequence: TGCAGTGGGGCGGCGGGGGAAGCCAAAAACATTCAGTACTTC. Translation gives CSGAAGEAKNIQYF.

This chain connects TRBV20-1 to TRBJ2-7; D not resolved. CDR1 is DFQATT and CDR2 is SNEGSKA in the germline V gene (reference sequence). The CDR3 is 11 residues long. V was trimmed by 3 bases and J by 6 bases, leaving 9 bases between them. The CDR3: CSASAVTEQYF. DNA of the CDR3: TGCAGTGCTAGTGCCGTGACCGAGCAGTACTTC.

This clonotype was picked up many times. The rearrangement joins TRBV6-5 to TRBJ2-1; 7 positions agree with TRBD1. Germline V gene lookup returns CDR1 MNHEY and CDR2 SVGAGI. Losses at the gene ends were 2 bases for V and 4 bases for J; bases not matched to a gene: 5. This CDR3 has 15 amino acids. The CDR3 coding sequence is TGTGCCAGCAGTTACAGGCGACAGGGATACAATGAGCAGTTCTTC. Protein sequence: CASSYRRQGYNEQFF.

V and J are TRBV7-2 and TRBJ2-2; D may match TRBD1 or TRBD2 (6 bases each). CDR1 is SGHTA, CDR2 FQGNSA, per germline. The CDR3 contains 16 residues. The V and J ends lost 5 bases and 2 bases respectively, with 15 bases between them. CDR3 in DNA: TGTGCCAGCAGCCATGGGGGGACACTCAACACCGGGGAGCTGTTTTTT. It encodes CASSHGGTLNTGELFF. Combining the CDR3 with reference TRBV7-2 and TRBJ2-2 gives the whole variable domain GAGVSQSPSNKVTEKGKDVELRCDPISGHTALYWYRQSLGQGLEFLIYFQGNSAPDKSGLPSDRFSAERTGGSVSTLTIQRTQQEDSAVYLCASSHGGTLNTGELFFGEGSRLTVL.

The rearrangement uses TRBV7-9 and TRBJ1-1; D perhaps matches TRBD1 (5 bases). With 6 bases removed from V and 10 bases from J, the gap between germline ends came to 15 bases. The CDR3 contains 12 residues. Per germline, CDR1 SEHNR and CDR2 FQNEAQ (reference sequence). The CDR3 here is CASSYSTGVAFF. The CDR3 region has the DNA TGTGCCAGCAGTTACTCGACGGGGGTAGCTTTCTTT.

The chain joins TRBV27 to TRBJ1-1; D is ambiguous. V was trimmed by 2 bases and J by 4 bases, leaving 8 bases between them. Germline V gives CDR1 MNHEY, CDR2 SMNVEV (reference sequence). The CDR3 totals 13 residues. The CDR3 nucleotides read TGTGCCAGCAGTTTAACCAAGGGCACTGAAGCTTTCTTT. It is translated as CASSLTKGTEAFF.

The chain recombines TRBV19 with TRBJ2-1; D is ambiguous. The DNA end lines up better with TRBJ2-7; the J call may be wrong. CDR1 LNHDA and CDR2 SQIVND come from the germline V gene (reference sequence). The CDR3 consists of 15 residues. The CDR3 DNA follows: TGTGCCAGTAGTAGCCGGACCAGCTCCTACAATGAGCAGTACTTC. It codes for CASSSRTSSYNEQYF.

The sample holds many counts of this clonotype. V gene TRBV7-9 combines with J gene TRBJ1-2, with D possibly matching TRBD1 (6 bases). Germline lookup yields CDR1 SEHNR and CDR2 FQNEAQ (reference sequence). V lost 4 bases and J 7 bases, leaving 10 bases between the germline ends. The CDR3 is made up of 12 amino acids. This CDR3 is CASSSWTVGYTF. CDR3 nucleotides: TGTGCCAGCAGCTCCTGGACAGTTGGCTACACCTTC.